The 12 T cell receptor beta chains listed next were all sequenced from one sample in a study of human T cells and chemical hapten exposure. Described time point: patch test 1, 2 weeks after DPC sensitization. Documented treatment: therapeutic diphenylcyclopropenone sensitization with weekly scalp DPC. TCRdb re-called the RACE reads through MiXCR, storing one row per CDR3 protein. This table has about 14,000 distinct CDR3 sequences, less than 20% appearing once. The material was whole blood, obtained in connection with sensitization to the hapten diphenylcyclopropenone (DPC). Receptor source: a woman younger than 45 with alopecia areata. Some clones in this sample may be carry-over from other donors' samples.

J is TRBJ2-4 and V is TRBV7-2, with TRBD2 matching over 12 bases. Per the germline V gene, CDR1 is SGHTA and CDR2 is FQGNSA. V lost 5 bases, J lost 6 bases, and 11 bases stayed unmatched. The CDR3 runs to 17 residues. The CDR3 sequence is CASSPSSGGGLLNIQYF. The CDR3 DNA sequence: TGTGCCAGCAGCCCCTCTAGCGGGGGGGGATTATTAAACATTCAGTACTTC. Full variable domain (remainder filled in from reference TRBV7-2 and TRBJ2-4): GAGVSQSPSNKVTEKGKDVELRCDPISGHTALYWYRQSLGQGLEFLIYFQGNSAPDKSGLPSDRFSAERTGGSVSTLTIQRTQQEDSAVYLCASSPSSGGGLLNIQYFGAGTRLSVL.

By share, this clonotype ranks as medium-sized. The genes are TRBV18 and TRBJ2-3, with D hard to call. The germline V gene has CDR1 KGHSH and CDR2 LQKENI. This CDR3 is 14 amino acids long. Trimming pared 0 bases from V and 6 bases from J, leaving 10 bases between. The chain's CDR3 is CASSPPLVPDTQYF. The CDR3 DNA is TGTGCCAGCTCACCACCTCTAGTCCCTGATACGCAGTATTTT.

This clonotype was seen ten or more times. The chain combines TRBV20-1 with TRBJ2-5; 11 positions agree with TRBD2. CDR1 is DFQATT and CDR2 is SNEGSKA in the germline V gene (reference sequence). Losses at the gene ends were 3 bases for V and 4 bases for J; bases not matched to a gene: 19. The CDR3 is 19 residues long. The CDR3 spells CSASRDGSPSGRRGETQYF. CDR3 bases: TGCAGTGCTAGTAGAGACGGTTCTCCTAGCGGGAGGCGGGGAGAGACCCAGTACTTC.

Relative to its sample, this clonotype is medium-sized. The J gene is TRBJ1-5, the V gene TRBV7-8; no firm D call. CDR1 and CDR2 from the germline V gene are SGHVS and FQNEAQ. V was trimmed by 4 bases and J by 2 bases, leaving 12 bases between them. The length of the CDR3 is 15 residues. CDR3 nucleotides: TGTGCCAGCAGCTCTATGAGTCTAGGCAATCAGCCCCAGCATTTT. As protein: CASSSMSLGNQPQHF.

This clonotype is judged medium-sized. The V and J genes are TRBV9 and TRBJ1-6; D uncertain. CDR1 is SGDLS, CDR2 YYNGEE, per germline. The CDR3 runs 12 residues. V was shortened by 0 bases and J by 7 bases, with 2 bases between the two germline ends. CDR3 sequence: CASSVVNSPLHF. DNA of the CDR3: TGTGCCAGCAGCGTAGTCAATTCACCCCTCCACTTT.

The rearrangement joins TRBV12-3 or TRBV12-4 to TRBJ2-2, with 10 bases fitting TRBD2. The trim removed 5 bases at V and 4 bases at J, leaving 4 bases unmatched. This CDR3 comprises 15 residues. The CDR3 is CASSPSGGITGELFF. The CDR3 region has the DNA TGTGCCAGCAGTCCTAGCGGGGGAATCACCGGGGAGCTGTTTTTT.

By frequency in the sample, this clonotype is medium-sized. The rearrangement uses TRBV19 and TRBJ2-1; D gene unclear. The germline V gene has CDR1 LNHDA and CDR2 SQIVND (reference sequence). The CDR3 is 15 residues long. V dropped 10 bases and J dropped 0 bases, with 16 bases sitting between them. The CDR3 nucleotides are TGTGCCACCCGAGGAGAACGGAGCTCCTACAATGAGCAGTTCTTC. Translating gives CATRGERSSYNEQFF.

Judged by abundance, this clonotype is medium-sized. CDR3 bases: TGTGCCAGCAGCTTCACAGAATCTGGGGCCAACGTCCTGACTTTC. Its translation is CASSFTESGANVLTF. The chain is built from TRBV9 and TRBJ2-6; D unresolved. The V gene lost 4 bases and the J gene lost 1 base, with 9 bases spanning the gap. This CDR3 is built from 15 residues. CDR1 is SGDLS, CDR2 YYNGEE, per germline. The complete variable domain, with remaining parts taken from reference TRBV9 and TRBJ2-6, reads DSGVTQTPKHLITATGQRVTLRCSPRSGDLSVYWYQQSLDQGLQFLIQYYNGEERAKGNILERFSAQQFPDLHSELNLSSLELGDSALYFCASSFTESGANVLTFGAGSRLTVL.

This clonotype appeared many times. The rearrangement links TRBV11-2 to TRBJ2-3; 8 nucleotides line up with TRBD1. V gave up 2 bases and J gave up 2 bases; unmatched junction bases: 6. Germline CDR1 is SGHAT and CDR2 is FQNNGV. The CDR3 sequence is 16 residues long. As DNA, the CDR3 is TGTGCCAGCAGCTTACACAGGACAGGGACCACAGATACGCAGTATTTT. Its translation: CASSLHRTGTTDTQYF.

This chain connects TRBV2 to TRBJ2-7; D not certain. This CDR3 spans 10 amino acids. Trimming cost V 7 bases and J 3 bases, with 4 bases left between them. Germline V gives CDR1 SNHLY, CDR2 FYNNEI. The CDR3 here is CASKGYEQYF. The CDR3 DNA sequence: TGTGCCAGCAAGGGCTACGAGCAGTACTTC.

This clonotype showed up many times. The J gene is TRBJ2-1, the V gene TRBV29-1, with 14 bases that match TRBD2. The CDR3 is made up of 15 amino acids. The germline V gene has CDR1 SQVTM and CDR2 ANQGSEA. After removal of 1 base from V and 8 bases from J, the junction contained 4 bases not matched to a gene. The CDR3 sequence: CSVEGGLAGVHEQFF. In DNA form, the CDR3 reads TGCAGCGTTGAAGGGGGACTAGCGGGAGTCCATGAGCAGTTCTTC.

The CDR3 coding sequence is TGTGCCAGCAGCTTAGCAGCGGTCTCCTACAATGAGCAGTTCTTC. The encoded protein is CASSLAAVSYNEQFF. The chain recombines TRBV7-6 with TRBJ2-1, with D perhaps matching TRBD2 (5 bases). This CDR3 has 15 amino acids. Germline CDR1 and CDR2: SGHVS and FNYEAQ. Trimming removed 0 bases from V and 0 bases from J, with 6 bases in between.